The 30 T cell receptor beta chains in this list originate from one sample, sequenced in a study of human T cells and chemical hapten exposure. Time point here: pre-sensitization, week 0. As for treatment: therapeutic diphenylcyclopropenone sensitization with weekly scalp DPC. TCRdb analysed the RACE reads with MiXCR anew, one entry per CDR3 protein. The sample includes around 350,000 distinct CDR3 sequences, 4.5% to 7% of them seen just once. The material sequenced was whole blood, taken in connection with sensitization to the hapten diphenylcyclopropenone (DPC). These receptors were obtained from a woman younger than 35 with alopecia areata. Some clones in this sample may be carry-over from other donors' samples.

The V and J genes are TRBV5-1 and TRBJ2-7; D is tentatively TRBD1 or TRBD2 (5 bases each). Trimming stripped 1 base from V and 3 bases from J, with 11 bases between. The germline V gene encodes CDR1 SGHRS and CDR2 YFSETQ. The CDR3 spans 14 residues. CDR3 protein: CASSLRGGDYEQYF. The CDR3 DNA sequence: TGCGCCAGCAGCTTGCGGGGCGGCGACTACGAGCAGTACTTC. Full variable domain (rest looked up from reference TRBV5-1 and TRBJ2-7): KAGVTQTPRYLIKTRGQQVTLSCSPISGHRSVSWYQQTPGQGLQFLFEYFSETQRNKGNFPGRFSGRQFSNSRSEMNVSTLELGDSALYLCASSLRGGDYEQYFGPGTRLTVT.

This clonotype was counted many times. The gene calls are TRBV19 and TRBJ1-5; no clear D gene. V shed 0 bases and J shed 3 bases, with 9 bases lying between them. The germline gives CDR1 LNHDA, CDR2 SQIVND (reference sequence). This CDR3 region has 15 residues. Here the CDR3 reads CASSIDSRDNQPQHF. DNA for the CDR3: TGTGCCAGTAGTATAGATTCACGGGACAATCAGCCCCAGCATTTT.

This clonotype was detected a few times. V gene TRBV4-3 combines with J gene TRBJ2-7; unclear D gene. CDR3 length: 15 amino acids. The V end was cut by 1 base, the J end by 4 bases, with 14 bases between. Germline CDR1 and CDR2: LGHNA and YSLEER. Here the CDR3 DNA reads TGCGCCAGCAGCCAAGTTGGTTCGACCGGGTACGAGCAGTACTTC. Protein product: CASSQVGSTGYEQYF.

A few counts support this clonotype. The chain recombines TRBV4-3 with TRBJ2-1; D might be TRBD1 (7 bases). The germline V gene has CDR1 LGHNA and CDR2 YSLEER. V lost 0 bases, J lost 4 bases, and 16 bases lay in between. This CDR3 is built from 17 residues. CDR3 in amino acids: CASSQDLGQGGYNEQFF. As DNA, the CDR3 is TGCGCCAGCAGCCAAGATCTAGGGCAGGGGGGTTACAATGAGCAGTTCTTC.

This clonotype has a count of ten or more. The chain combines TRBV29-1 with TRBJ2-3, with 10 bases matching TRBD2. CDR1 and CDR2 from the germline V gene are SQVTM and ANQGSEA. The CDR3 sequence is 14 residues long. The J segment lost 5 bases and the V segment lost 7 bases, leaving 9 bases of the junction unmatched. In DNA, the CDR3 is TGCAGCGCCGATAGCGGGGGGCCGGGAGATACGCAGTATTTT. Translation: CSADSGGPGDTQYF.

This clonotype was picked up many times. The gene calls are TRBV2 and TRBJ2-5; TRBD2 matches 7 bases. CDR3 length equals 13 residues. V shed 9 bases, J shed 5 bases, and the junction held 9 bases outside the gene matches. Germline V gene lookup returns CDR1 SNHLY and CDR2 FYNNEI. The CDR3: CASTRDYTETQYF. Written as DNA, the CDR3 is TGTGCCAGTACCCGGGACTACACGGAGACCCAGTACTTC.

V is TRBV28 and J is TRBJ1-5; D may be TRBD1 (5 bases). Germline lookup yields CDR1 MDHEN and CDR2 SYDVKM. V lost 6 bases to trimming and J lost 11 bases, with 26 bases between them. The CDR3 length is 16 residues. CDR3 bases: TGTGCCAGCAGCCGCAGCGGGAGCGGGGGATCACTGGCCCAGCATTTT. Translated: CASSRSGSGGSLAQHF.

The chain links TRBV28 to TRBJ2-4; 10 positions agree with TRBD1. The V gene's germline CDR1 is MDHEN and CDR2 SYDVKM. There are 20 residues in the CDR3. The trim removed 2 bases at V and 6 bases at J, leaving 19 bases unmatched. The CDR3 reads CASSLTDRGPGGYGGNIQYF. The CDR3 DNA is TGTGCCAGCAGTTTAACCGACAGGGGGCCCGGCGGGTACGGCGGAAACATTCAGTACTTC.

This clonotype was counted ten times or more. In DNA, the CDR3 is TGCAGCGTTGGGGCTCAGGTTAACTATGGCTACACCTTC. Amino acid sequence: CSVGAQVNYGYTF. The chain joins TRBV29-1 to TRBJ1-2; D remains unclear. Trimming shortened V by 4 bases and J by 1 base, and 10 bases separated the two germline ends. CDR1 is SQVTM, CDR2 ANQGSEA, per germline. CDR3 length equals 13 residues. Combining the CDR3 with reference TRBV29-1 and TRBJ1-2 gives the whole variable domain SAVISQKPSRDICQRGTSLTIQCQVDSQVTMMFWYRQQPGQSLTLIATANQGSEATYESGFVIDKFPISRPNLTFSTLTVSNMSPEDSSIYLCSVGAQVNYGYTFGSGTRLTVV.

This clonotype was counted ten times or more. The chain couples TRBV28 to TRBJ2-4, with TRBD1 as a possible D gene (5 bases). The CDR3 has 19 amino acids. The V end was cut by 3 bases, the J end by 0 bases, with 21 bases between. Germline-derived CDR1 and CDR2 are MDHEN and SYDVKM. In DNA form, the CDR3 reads TGTGCCAGCAGTTTCCGGGTCGGCAGGACATACGTAGCCAAAAACATTCAGTACTTC. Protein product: CASSFRVGRTYVAKNIQYF.

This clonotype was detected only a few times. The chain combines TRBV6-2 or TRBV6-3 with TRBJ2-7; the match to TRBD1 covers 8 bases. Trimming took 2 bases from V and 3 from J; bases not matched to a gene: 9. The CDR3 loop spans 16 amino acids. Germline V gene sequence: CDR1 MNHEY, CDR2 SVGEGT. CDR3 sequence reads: CASSYVQGRGLYEQYF. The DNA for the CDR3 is TGTGCCAGCAGTTACGTCCAAGGCAGGGGGCTCTACGAGCAGTACTTC.

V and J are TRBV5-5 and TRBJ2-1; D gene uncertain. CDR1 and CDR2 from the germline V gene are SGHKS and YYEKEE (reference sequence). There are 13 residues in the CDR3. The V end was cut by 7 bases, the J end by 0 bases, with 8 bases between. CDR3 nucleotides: TGTGCCAGCGCACTCGGCTCCTACAATGAGCAGTTCTTC. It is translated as CASALGSYNEQFF.

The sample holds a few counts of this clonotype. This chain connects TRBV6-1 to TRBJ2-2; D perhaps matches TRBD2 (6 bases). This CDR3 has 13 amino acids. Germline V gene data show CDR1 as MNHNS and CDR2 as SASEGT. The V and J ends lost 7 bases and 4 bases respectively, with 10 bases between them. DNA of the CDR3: TGTGCCAGCAATGCGGGAACCACCGGGGAGCTGTTTTTT. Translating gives CASNAGTTGELFF.

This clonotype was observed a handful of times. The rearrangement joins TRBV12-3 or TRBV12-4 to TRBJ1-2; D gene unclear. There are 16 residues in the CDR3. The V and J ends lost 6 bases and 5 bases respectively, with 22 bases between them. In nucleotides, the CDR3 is TGTGCCAGCAGCTCCCTGGTGCGGAGTAGGTTATATGGCTACACCTTC. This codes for CASSSLVRSRLYGYTF.

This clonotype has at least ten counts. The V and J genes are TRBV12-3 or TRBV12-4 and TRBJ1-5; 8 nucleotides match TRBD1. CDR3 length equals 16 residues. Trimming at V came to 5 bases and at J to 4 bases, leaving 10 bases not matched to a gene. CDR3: CASSGQGGRFNQPQHF. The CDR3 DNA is TGTGCCAGCAGTGGACAGGGTGGCCGATTTAATCAGCCCCAGCATTTT.

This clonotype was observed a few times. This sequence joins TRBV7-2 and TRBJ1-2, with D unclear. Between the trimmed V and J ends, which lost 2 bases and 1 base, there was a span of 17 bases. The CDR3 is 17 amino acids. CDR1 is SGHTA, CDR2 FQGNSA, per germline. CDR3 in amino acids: CASSLLGVGNLNYGYTF. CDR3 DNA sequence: TGTGCCAGCAGCTTACTAGGAGTAGGGAATCTTAACTATGGCTACACCTTC.

CDR3 bases: TGTGCCAGCAGAGCCGGGACAGGGTCTTATCAGCCCCAGCATTTT. Its translation is CASRAGTGSYQPQHF. J is TRBJ1-5 and V is TRBV12-3 or TRBV12-4, with TRBD1 identical over 9 bases. The CDR3 sequence is 15 residues long. V lost 6 bases to trimming and J lost 5 bases; unmatched junction nucleotides: 8.

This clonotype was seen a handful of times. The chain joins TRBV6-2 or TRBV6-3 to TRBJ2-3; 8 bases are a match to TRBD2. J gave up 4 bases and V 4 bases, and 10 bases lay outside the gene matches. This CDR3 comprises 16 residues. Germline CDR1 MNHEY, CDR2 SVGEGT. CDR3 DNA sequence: TGTGCCAGCAGTTCCCTTCGGGAGGGGGGCCCAGATACGCAGTATTTT. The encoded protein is CASSSLREGGPDTQYF.

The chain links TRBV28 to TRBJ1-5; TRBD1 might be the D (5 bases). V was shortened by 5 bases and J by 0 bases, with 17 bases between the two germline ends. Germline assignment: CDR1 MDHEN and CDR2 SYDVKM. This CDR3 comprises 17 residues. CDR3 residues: CASSRRQKRVSNQPQHF. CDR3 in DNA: TGTGCCAGCAGTCGCCGACAGAAGCGGGTTAGCAATCAGCCCCAGCATTTT.

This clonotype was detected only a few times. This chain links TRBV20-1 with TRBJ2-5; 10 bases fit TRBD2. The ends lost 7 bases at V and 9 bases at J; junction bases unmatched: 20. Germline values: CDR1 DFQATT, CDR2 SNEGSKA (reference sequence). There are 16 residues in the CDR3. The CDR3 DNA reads TGCAGTGTTTTAGAAGGGACTAGCGCCTTTACAGGGGCCCAGTACTTC. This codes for CSVLEGTSAFTGAQYF.

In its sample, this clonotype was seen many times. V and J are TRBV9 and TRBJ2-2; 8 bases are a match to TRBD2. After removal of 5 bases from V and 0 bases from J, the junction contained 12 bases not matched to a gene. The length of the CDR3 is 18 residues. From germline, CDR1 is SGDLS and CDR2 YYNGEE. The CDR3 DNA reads TGTGCCAGCAGTCGTCATAGGCTAGCGGGCGCGAACACCGGGGAGCTGTTTTTT. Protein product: CASSRHRLAGANTGELFF. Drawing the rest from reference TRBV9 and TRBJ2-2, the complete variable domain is DSGVTQTPKHLITATGQRVTLRCSPRSGDLSVYWYQQSLDQGLQFLIQYYNGEERAKGNILERFSAQQFPDLHSELNLSSLELGDSALYFCASSRHRLAGANTGELFFGEGSRLTVL.

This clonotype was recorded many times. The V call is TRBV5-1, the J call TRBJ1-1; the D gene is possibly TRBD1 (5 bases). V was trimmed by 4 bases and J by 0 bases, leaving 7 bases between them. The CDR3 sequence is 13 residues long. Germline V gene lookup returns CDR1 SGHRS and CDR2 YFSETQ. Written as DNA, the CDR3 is TGCGCCAGCAGCGTGGACATGAACACTGAAGCTTTCTTT. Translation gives CASSVDMNTEAFF.

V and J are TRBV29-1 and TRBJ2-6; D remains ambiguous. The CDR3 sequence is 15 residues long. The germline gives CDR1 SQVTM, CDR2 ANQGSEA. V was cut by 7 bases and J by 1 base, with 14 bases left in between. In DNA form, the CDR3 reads TGCAGCGCCAGCGACATGGATTCTGGGGCCAACGTCCTGACTTTC. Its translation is CSASDMDSGANVLTF.

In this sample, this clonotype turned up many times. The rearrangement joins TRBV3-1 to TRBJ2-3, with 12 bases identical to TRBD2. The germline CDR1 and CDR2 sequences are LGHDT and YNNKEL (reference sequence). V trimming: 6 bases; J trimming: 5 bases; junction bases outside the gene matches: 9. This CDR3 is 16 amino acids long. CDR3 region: CASSRWTSGDRDTQYF. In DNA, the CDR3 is TGTGCCAGCAGTCGCTGGACTAGCGGGGATCGAGATACGCAGTATTTT.

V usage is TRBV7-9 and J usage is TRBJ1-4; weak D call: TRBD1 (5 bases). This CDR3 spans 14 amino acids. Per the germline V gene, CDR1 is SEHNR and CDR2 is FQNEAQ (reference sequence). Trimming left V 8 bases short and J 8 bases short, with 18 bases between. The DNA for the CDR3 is TGTGCCAGCCAAAAGGGCAGGGTGCGAGAAAAACTGTTTTTT. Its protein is CASQKGRVREKLFF.

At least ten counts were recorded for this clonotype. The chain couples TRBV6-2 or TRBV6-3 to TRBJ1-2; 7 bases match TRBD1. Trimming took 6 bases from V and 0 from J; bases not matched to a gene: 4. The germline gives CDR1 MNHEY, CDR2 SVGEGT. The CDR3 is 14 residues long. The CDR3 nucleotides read TGTGCCAGCAGGCGGACAGGATCTAACTATGGCTACACCTTC. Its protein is CASRRTGSNYGYTF.

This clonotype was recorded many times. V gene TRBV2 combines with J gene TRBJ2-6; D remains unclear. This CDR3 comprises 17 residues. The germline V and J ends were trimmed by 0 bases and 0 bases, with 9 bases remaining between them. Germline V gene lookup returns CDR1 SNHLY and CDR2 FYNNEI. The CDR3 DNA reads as TGTGCCAGCAGTGAAGCGGGCGGCTACTCTGGGGCCAACGTCCTGACTTTC. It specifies CASSEAGGYSGANVLTF.

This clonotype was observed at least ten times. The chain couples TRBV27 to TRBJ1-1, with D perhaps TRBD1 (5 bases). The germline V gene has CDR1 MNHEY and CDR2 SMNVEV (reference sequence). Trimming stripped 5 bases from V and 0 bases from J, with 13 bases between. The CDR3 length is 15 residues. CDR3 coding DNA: TGTGCCAGCAGTCCGACAGCCCGCATGAACACTGAAGCTTTCTTT. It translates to CASSPTARMNTEAFF.

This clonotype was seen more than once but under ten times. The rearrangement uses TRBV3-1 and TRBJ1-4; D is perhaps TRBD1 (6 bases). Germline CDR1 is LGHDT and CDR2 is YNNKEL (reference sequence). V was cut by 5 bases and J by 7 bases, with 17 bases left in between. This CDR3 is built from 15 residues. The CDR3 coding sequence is TGTGCCAGCAGCGAACAGGGATTTGGTTCTGAAAAACTGTTTTTT. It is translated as CASSEQGFGSEKLFF. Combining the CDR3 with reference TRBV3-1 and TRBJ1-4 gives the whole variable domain DTAVSQTPKYLVTQMGNDKSIKCEQNLGHDTMYWYKQDSKKFLKIMFSYNNKELIINETVPNRFSPKSPDKAHLNLHINSLELGDSAVYFCASSEQGFGSEKLFFGSGTQLSVL.

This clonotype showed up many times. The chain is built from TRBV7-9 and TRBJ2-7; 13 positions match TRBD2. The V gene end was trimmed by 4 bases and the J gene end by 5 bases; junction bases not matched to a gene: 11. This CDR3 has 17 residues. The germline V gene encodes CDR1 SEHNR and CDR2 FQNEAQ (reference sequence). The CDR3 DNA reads TGTGCCAGCAGCTCCGGGACTAGCGGGGCCAGACCGCACGAGCAGTACTTC. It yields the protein CASSSGTSGARPHEQYF.